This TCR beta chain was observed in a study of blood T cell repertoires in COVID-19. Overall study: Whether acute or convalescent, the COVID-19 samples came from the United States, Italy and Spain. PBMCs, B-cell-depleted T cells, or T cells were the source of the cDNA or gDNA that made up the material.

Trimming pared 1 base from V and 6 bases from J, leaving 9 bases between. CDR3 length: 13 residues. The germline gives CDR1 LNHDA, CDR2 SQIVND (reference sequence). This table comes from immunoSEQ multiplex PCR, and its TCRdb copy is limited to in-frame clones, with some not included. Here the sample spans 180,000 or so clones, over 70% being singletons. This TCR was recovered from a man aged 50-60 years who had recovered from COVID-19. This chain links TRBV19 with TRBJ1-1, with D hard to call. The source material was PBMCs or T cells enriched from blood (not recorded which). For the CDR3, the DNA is TGTGCCAGTAGTATAGTAGTCAGCGCTGAAGCTTTCTTT. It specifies CASSIVVSAEAFF.